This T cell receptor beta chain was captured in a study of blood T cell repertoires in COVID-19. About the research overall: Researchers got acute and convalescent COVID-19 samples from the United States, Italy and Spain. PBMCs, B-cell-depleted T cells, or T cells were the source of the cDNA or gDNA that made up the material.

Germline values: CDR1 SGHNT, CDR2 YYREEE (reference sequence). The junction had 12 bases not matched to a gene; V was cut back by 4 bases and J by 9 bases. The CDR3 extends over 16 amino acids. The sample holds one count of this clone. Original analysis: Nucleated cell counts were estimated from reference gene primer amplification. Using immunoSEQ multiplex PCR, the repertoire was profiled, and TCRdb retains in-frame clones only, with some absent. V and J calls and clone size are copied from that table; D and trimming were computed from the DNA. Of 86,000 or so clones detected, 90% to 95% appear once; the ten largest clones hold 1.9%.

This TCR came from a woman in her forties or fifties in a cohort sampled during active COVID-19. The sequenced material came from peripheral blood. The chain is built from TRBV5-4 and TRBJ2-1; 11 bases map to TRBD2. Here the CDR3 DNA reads TGTGCCAGCAGCCGAGACCTACTAGCGGGAGAGGGTGAGCAGTTCTTC. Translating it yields CASSRDLLAGEGEQFF.